These T cell receptor beta chains were read from a single sample in a study of radiotherapy plus CTLA-4 blockade in lung cancer. Produced via immunoSEQ multiplex PCR; TCRdb's table is partial and in-frame only. The sample yields 80,000 or so clones, roughly 79% seen once. The source was peripheral blood, collected from a patient treated with radiotherapy plus ipilimumab. The receptors derive from a human donor with non-small cell lung cancer whose response to radiotherapy plus ipilimumab could not be evaluated. Some clones in this sample may be carry-over from other donors' samples. Both conserved end residues are part of each CDR3. The order of the fields is V gene, D gene, clone size, J gene, CDR3 DNA, CDR3 protein. The D gene is left open where the match is weak. Only some rows state a clone size, as once, few, many or a class for expanded clones.

V: TRBV2
D: -
size: -
J: TRBJ1-5
DNA: TGTGCCAGCAGTGAAAGGCGAGGGGGAAATCAGCCCCAGCATTTT
CDR3: CASSERRGGNQPQHF

V: TRBV11-2
D: TRBD1
size: few
J: TRBJ2-3
DNA: TGTGCCAGCAGCGCGACAGGGATCGCAGATACGCAGTATTTT
CDR3: CASSATGIADTQYF

V: TRBV2
D: -
size: -
J: TRBJ1-4
DNA: TGTGCCAGCAACGAAAAACTGTTTCTTAATGAAAAACTGTTTTTT
CDR3: CASNEKLFLNEKLFF

V: TRBV2
D: TRBD2
size: -
J: TRBJ2-3
DNA: TGTGCCAGCAGGGGCGGGGGGAGCACAGATACGCAGTATTTT
CDR3: CASRGGGSTDTQYF

V: TRBV4-1
D: TRBD1
size: -
J: TRBJ2-7
DNA: TGCGCCAGCAGCCACGGACAGGCCTACGAGCAGTACTTC
CDR3: CASSHGQAYEQYF

V: TRBV6-5
D: -
size: -
J: TRBJ2-7
DNA: TGTGCCAGCAGTAGGAGCCCCGCCGAGCAGTACTTC
CDR3: CASSRSPAEQYF

V: TRBV5-6
D: -
size: few
J: TRBJ2-2
DNA: TGTGCCAGCAGCTTACAGGGACAACCCACCGGGGAGCTGTTTTTT
CDR3: CASSLQGQPTGELFF

V: TRBV18
D: -
size: few
J: TRBJ2-7
DNA: TGTGCCAGCTCACCTCCAGGGAGGAGCACCTACGAGCAGTACTTC
CDR3: CASSPPGRSTYEQYF

V: TRBV7-2
D: TRBD2
size: -
J: TRBJ2-5
DNA: TGTGCCAGCAGCTTCCAGCGGGGGGAAGAGACCCAGTACTTC
CDR3: CASSFQRGEETQYF

V: TRBV5-4
D: TRBD1
size: -
J: TRBJ1-6
DNA: TGTGCCAGCAGCTTGGGCGGGACAGCTAATAATTCACCCCTCCACTTT
CDR3: CASSLGGTANNSPLHF

V: TRBV9
D: TRBD2
size: -
J: TRBJ2-2
DNA: TGTGCCAGCAGCGTGGCGGGGGGGGCCGGGGAGCTGTTTTTT
CDR3: CASSVAGGAGELFF

V: TRBV7-6
D: -
size: -
J: TRBJ2-5
DNA: TGTGCCAGCAGCTTAGATCCCGAGCGGGTAGTCACTACGGGCCGAGAGACCCAGTACTTC
CDR3: CASSLDPERVVTTGRETQYF

V: TRBV28
D: -
size: -
J: TRBJ1-1
DNA: TGTGCCAGCAGTTTATTCTCCACTGAAGCTTTCTTT
CDR3: CASSLFSTEAFF

V: TRBV4-1
D: TRBD1
size: -
J: TRBJ1-1
DNA: TGCGCCAGCAGTCCGACAGGGGCGATTAACACTGAAGCTTTCTTT
CDR3: CASSPTGAINTEAFF

V: TRBV27
D: TRBD2
size: -
J: TRBJ2-5
DNA: TGTGCCAGCAGTGCCCGCGGGGGGTTATACCAAGAGACCCAGTACTTC
CDR3: CASSARGGLYQETQYF

V: TRBV9
D: -
size: -
J: TRBJ2-3
DNA: TGTGCCAGCAGCGTCCTGGGGCCTGGGGATACGCAGTATTTT
CDR3: CASSVLGPGDTQYF

V: TRBV7-2
D: -
size: few
J: TRBJ2-7
DNA: TGTGCCAGCAGCTTAGGGGGACAACACTACGAGCAGTACTTC
CDR3: CASSLGGQHYEQYF

V: TRBV5-6
D: TRBD2
size: -
J: TRBJ2-3
DNA: TGTGCCAGCAGCCTGCTTCTAGCGGGGCTTAGCACAGATACGCAGTATTTT
CDR3: CASSLLLAGLSTDTQYF

V: TRBV30
D: TRBD1
size: few
J: TRBJ1-1
DNA: TGTGCCTGGAGTAAGCAGGGGGTTATGAACACTGAAGCTTTCTTT
CDR3: CAWSKQGVMNTEAFF

V: TRBV5-6
D: -
size: -
J: TRBJ1-2
DNA: TGTGCCAGCAGCTTGTGGGTTACAGGGACCTATGGCTACACCTTC
CDR3: CASSLWVTGTYGYTF

V: TRBV19
D: TRBD1
size: -
J: TRBJ2-4
DNA: TGTGCCAGTAGACCAACAGGGGGCGGTTTTAGCATTCAGTACTTC
CDR3: CASRPTGGGFSIQYF

V: TRBV5-6
D: -
size: -
J: TRBJ1-2
DNA: TGTGCCAGCAGCTTGTCAGGCTATGGCTACACCTTC
CDR3: CASSLSGYGYTF

V: TRBV5-1
D: TRBD2
size: -
J: TRBJ2-1
DNA: TGCGCCAGCAGCCTCACGGGAGGTAGCGGGGGTTACAATGAGCAGTTCTTC
CDR3: CASSLTGGSGGYNEQFF

V: TRBV29-1
D: -
size: -
J: TRBJ2-7
DNA: TGCAGCGTTGGTGACTTCCTCGGGTACGAGCAGTACTTC
CDR3: CSVGDFLGYEQYF

V: TRBV6-5
D: -
size: -
J: TRBJ2-7
DNA: TGTGCCAGCAGAAACCCGGGAGAACACTACGAGCAGTACTTC
CDR3: CASRNPGEHYEQYF

V: TRBV13
D: -
size: -
J: TRBJ2-2
DNA: TGTGCCAGCAGCTTAGCAGGATACACCGGGGAGCTGTTTTTT
CDR3: CASSLAGYTGELFF

V: TRBV6-6
D: -
size: -
J: TRBJ1-2
DNA: TGTGCCAGCAGTTACTCCCAACTATCTACCTATGGCTACACCTTC
CDR3: CASSYSQLSTYGYTF

V: TRBV7-9
D: -
size: -
J: TRBJ1-3
DNA: TGTGCCAGCAGCTTAGTCCGGACAGTGGGGGGAAACACCATATATTTT
CDR3: CASSLVRTVGGNTIYF

V: TRBV23-1
D: TRBD2
size: -
J: TRBJ2-3
DNA: TGCGCCAGCACCCGGTGTAGCGGGGGGCCCCATACGCAGTATTTT
CDR3: CASTRCSGGPHTQYF

V: TRBV6-1
D: -
size: -
J: TRBJ2-2
DNA: TGTGCCAGCAGTGACCCCCCTTTCCACACCGGGGAGCTGTTTTTT
CDR3: CASSDPPFHTGELFF

V: TRBV2
D: TRBD2
size: -
J: TRBJ2-3
DNA: TGTGCCAGCAGGACGCGACTAGCGGGCACAGATACGCAGTATTTT
CDR3: CASRTRLAGTDTQYF

V: TRBV5-4
D: -
size: -
J: TRBJ1-2
DNA: TGTGCCAGCAGCTTGGCACCAGACTCCTATGGCTACACCTTC
CDR3: CASSLAPDSYGYTF